There are a few counts of the clone carrying this TCR beta chain. This entry comes from a study of blood T cell repertoires in COVID-19. Germline V CDR1 and CDR2: LNHDA, SQIVND (reference sequence). The CDR3 covers 15 residues. V lost 4 bases to trimming and J lost 8 bases, with 20 bases between them. Original handling: From reference gene primer amplification, estimates of nucleated cell counts were derived. The data were produced by immunoSEQ multiplex PCR, yet TCRdb's version contains in-frame clones alone and is incomplete. From that table come the V and J calls and clone size; the DNA was used to work out D and trimming. The sample records some 140,000 clones, roughly 90% being singletons.

This sequence was found in a man in his sixties or seventies with active COVID-19. J is TRBJ1-2 and V is TRBV19; D is perhaps TRBD1 (6 bases). Sequencing was done on a sample of peripheral blood. CDR3 amino acids: CASSTFDRRISGYTF. The CDR3, as DNA: TGTGCCAGTAGTACTTTCGACAGGAGGATATCCGGCTACACCTTC.